The source of this T cell receptor beta chain is a study of shared T cell receptors in the human thymus (dated by TCRdb to the early 2020s). As for the study more broadly: The study examined how self-reactive, shared T-cell receptor alpha chains are generated in the human thymus.

Library prep was done by the immunoSEQ multiplex PCR assay. In TCRdb, the immuneACCESS table is reduced to in-frame sequences with V and J assigned. These tables do not hold every clone; where another copy was compared, an unresolved V gene accounts for under half, and the others remain unexplained. The sample records about 540,000 clones, 70% to 80% of which are singletons. The ten largest clones add up to less than 0.015% of the sample. At the junction V is shortened by 4 bases and J by 4 bases; bases outside the gene matches: 8. The CDR3 spans 14 residues, from the cysteine through the phenylalanine. The CDR3 DNA has 42 bases and is translated from base 1. The germline V gene specifies SGHRS as CDR1 and YFSETQ as CDR2. About this clone: Its antigen is unknown. There are no base qualities to consult, and no much larger clone falls within one base.

Separately, the same data were catalogued under a study of human thymus T cells. The second study's authors report: Immunologically healthy infants undergoing open corrective cardiac surgery for congenital heart defects in Finland were used as donors. The thymus tissue came from surgical resects taken out during corrective cardiac surgery. V and J gene segment usage appeared biased in both thymic and peripheral blood repertoires. The related research reported highly overlapping thymic TCR repertoires among unrelated individuals. The study characterized TCR alpha and beta repertoires from fewer than 10 infant thymus samples and four related peripheral blood samples. The cohort included more than five male and two female infants, with donor ages spanning 7 to 244 days. Thymocytes were released mechanically from tissue and stored at -70 °C as pellets of 10-30 million cells. A QIAsymphony instrument was used to extract genomic DNA from the frozen cell pellets. The immunoSEQ multiplex PCR assay was used to amplify the TCRB and TCRAD loci from a standardized quantity of quality-controlled genomic DNA. The amplicons covered the V(D)J region and were long enough to include the CDR3 and to identify the V and J genes. The amplicons were sequenced on an Illumina platform via the commercial immunoSEQ service. Primer bias and sequencing errors were corrected as previously described, and TCRAD and TCRB definitions were based on the IMGT database. immunoSEQ Analyzer 3.0 and VDJTools were used for repertoire analysis, which covered basic statistics, V/J segment usage, diversity estimates, rarefaction and pairwise overlap. Diversity was estimated using the Chao1, ChaoE, Efron-Thisted, Shannon and inverse Simpson indices, and was also estimated on datasets down-sampled to the size of the smallest sample. Repertoire overlap used strict matching of CDR3 nucleotide sequence, V gene and J gene, with Jaccard-based multidimensional scaling clustering. On average, thymus samples yielded approximately 780,000 unique TCRB clonotypes, whereas blood samples yielded some 80,000.

The rearrangement combines TRBV5-1 with TRBJ2-7; 7 bases in the middle match TRBD2. This clonotype was obtained from a boy younger than two with a congenital heart defect. Donor details come from another sample of the same person, matched by shared clones. Sequencing was carried out using thymocytes. The CDR3 amino acid sequence is: CASSPSASGYEQYF. The nucleotides read TGCGCCAGCAGCCCTTCTGCTAGCGGTTACGAGCAGTACTTC. Full variable domain (CDR3 extended with the reference TRBV5-1 and TRBJ2-7 proteins): KAGVTQTPRYLIKTRGQQVTLSCSPISGHRSVSWYQQTPGQGLQFLFEYFSETQRNKGNFPGRFSGRQFSNSRSEMNVSTLELGDSALYLCASSPSASGYEQYFGPGTRLTVT.